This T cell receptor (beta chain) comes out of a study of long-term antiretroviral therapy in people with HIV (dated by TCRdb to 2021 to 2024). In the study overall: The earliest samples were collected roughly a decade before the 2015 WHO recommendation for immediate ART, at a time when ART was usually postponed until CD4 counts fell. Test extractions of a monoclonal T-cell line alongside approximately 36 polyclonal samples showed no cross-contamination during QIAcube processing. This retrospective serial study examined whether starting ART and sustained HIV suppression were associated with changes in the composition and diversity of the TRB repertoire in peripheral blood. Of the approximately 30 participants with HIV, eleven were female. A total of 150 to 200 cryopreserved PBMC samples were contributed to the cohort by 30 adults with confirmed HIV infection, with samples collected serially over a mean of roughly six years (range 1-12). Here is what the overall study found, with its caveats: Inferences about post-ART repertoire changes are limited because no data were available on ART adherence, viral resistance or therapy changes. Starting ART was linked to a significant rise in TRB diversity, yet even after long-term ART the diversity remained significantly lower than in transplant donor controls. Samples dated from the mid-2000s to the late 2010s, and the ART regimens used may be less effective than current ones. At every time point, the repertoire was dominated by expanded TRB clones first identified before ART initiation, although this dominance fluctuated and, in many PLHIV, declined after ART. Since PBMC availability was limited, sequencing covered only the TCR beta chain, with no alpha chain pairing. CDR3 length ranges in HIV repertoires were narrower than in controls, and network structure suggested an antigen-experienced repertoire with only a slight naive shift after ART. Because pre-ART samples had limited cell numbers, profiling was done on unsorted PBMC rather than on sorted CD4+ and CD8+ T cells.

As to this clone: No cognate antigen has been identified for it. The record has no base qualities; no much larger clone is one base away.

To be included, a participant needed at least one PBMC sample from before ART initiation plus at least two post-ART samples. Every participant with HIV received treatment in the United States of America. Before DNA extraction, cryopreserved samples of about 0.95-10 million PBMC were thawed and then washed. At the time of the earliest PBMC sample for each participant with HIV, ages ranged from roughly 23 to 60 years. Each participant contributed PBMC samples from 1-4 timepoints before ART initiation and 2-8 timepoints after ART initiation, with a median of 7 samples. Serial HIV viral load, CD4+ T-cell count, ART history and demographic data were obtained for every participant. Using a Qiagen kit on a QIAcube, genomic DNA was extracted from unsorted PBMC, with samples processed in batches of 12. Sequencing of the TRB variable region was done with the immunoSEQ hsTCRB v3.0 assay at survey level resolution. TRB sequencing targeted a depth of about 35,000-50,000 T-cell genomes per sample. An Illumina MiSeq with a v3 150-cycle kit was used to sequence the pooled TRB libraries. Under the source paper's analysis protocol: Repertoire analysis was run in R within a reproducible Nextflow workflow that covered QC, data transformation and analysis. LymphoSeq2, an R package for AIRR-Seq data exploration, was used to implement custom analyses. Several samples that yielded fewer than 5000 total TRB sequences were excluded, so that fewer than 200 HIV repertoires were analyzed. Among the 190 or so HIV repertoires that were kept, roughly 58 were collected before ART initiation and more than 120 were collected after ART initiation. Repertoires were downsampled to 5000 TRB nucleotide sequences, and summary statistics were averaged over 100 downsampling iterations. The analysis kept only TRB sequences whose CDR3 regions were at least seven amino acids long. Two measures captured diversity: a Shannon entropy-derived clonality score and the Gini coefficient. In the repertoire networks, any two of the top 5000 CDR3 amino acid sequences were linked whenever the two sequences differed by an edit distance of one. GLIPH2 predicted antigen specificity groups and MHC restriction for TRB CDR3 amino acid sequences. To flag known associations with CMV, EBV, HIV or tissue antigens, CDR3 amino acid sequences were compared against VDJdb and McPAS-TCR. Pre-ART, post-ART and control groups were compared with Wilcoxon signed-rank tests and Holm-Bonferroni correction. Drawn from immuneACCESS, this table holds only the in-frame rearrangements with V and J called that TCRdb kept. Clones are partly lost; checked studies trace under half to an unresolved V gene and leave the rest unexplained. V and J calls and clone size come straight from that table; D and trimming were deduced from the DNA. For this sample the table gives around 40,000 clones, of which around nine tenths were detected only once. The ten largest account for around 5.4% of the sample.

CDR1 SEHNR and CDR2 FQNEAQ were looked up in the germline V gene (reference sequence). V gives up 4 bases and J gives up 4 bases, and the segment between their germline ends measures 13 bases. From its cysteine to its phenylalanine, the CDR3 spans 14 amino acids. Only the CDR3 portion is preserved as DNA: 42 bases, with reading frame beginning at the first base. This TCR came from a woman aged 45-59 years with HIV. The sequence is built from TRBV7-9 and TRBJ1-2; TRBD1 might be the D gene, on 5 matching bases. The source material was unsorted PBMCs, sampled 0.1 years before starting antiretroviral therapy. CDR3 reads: CASSSVGQLYGYTF. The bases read TGTGCCAGCAGCTCGGTCGGACAACTCTATGGCTACACCTTC.